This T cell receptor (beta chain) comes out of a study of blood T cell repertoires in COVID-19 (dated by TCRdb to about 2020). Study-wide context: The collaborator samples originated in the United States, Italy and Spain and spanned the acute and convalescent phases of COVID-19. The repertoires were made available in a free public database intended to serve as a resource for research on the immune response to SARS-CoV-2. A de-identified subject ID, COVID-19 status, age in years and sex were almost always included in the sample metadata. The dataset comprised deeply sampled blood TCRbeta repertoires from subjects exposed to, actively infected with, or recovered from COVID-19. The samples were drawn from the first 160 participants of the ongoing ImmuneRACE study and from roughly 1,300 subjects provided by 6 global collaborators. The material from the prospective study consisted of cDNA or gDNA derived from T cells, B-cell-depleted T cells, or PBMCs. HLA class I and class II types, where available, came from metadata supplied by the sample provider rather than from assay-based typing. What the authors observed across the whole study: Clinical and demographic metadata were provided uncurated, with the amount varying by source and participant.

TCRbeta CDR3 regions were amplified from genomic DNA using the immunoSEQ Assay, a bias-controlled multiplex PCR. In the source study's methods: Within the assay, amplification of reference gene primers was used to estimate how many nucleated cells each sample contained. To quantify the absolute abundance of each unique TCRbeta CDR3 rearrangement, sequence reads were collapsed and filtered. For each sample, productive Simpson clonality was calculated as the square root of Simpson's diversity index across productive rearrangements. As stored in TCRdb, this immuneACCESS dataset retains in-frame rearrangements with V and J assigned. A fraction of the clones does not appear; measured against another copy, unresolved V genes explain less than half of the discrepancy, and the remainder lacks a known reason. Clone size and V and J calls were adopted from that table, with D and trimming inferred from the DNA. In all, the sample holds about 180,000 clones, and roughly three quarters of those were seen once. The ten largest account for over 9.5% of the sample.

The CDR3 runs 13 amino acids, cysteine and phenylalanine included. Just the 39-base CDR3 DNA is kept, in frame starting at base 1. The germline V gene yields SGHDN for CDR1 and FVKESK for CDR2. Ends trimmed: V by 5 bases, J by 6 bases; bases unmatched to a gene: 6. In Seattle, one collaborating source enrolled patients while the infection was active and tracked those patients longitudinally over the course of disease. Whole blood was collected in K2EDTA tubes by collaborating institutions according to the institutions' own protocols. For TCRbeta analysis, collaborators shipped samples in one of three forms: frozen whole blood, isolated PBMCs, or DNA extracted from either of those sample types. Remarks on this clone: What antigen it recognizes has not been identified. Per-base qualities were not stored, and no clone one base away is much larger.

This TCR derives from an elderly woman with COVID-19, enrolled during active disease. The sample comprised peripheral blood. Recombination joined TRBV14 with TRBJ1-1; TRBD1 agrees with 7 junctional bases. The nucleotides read TGTGCCAGCAGCTGGAACAGGGGCGCTGAAGCTTTCTTT. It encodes CASSWNRGAEAFF.